This T cell receptor (beta chain) appears in the sequencing data of a study of blood T cell repertoires in COVID-19. As for the study in general: COVID-19 samples from acute and convalescent phases originated in the United States, Italy and Spain. In each case, the material was cDNA or gDNA derived from T cells, B-cell-depleted T cells, or PBMCs.

Original data processing: For nucleated cells, counts were estimated from reference gene primer amplification. The method was immunoSEQ multiplex PCR; TCRdb's version includes in-frame clones alone and lacks a portion of them. D and trimming were read from the DNA, whereas the V and J calls and clone size are those reported in that table. This table has some 100,000 clones, roughly 80% appearing once. Trimming at V came to 4 bases and at J to 5 bases, leaving 7 bases not matched to a gene. The CDR3 sequence is 14 residues long. Germline CDR1 reads MNHEY; CDR2 reads SVGAGI. The receptor comes from a man aged 65 to 85 with acute or convalescent COVID-19. The chain carries TRBV6-5 and TRBJ2-7; 8 bases align to TRBD1. Sequenced: peripheral blood. For the CDR3, the DNA is TGTGCCAGCAGTTCGGGACAGGCAACACACGAGCAGTACTTC. Amino acids: CASSSGQATHEQYF.